This T cell receptor (beta chain) comes out of a study of graft-versus-host responses after intestinal transplantation (dated by TCRdb to 2020 to 2023). Concerning the study at large: Multivisceral, liver-intestinal, or isolated intestinal transplants were received by the recipients. After intestinal transplantation, graft-versus-host and host-versus-graft alloreactive T cell clones were followed in the graft, circulation and bone marrow using bulk TCR-beta CDR3 sequencing. A cohort of under 30 intestinal transplant recipients, including one retransplant, was enrolled, and a few patients lacking pretransplant specimens were excluded. Every recipient was given anti-thymocyte globulin induction, then maintenance tacrolimus and steroids for 3 to 4 years. To identify alloreactive clones, pre-transplant mixed lymphocyte reaction products were sequenced and then compared with unstimulated pre-transplant donor and recipient T cells. Samples from a few later patients were sequenced in-house on an Illumina MiSeq with MiXCR processing rather than by the commercial service. Donor T cell macrochimerism was defined as a peak of at least 4% donor T cells among recipient peripheral blood mononuclear cells.

To note about this clone: Its antigen target is currently unknown. Base qualities are not recorded, but no much larger clone differs from it by a single base.

From cysteine to phenylalanine, the CDR3 is 16 amino acids long. Solely the CDR3 DNA is kept, with 48 bases framed from the first base. CDR1 and CDR2, looked up from the germline V gene, are SGHRS and YFSETQ. V and J are truncated by 0 bases and 8 bases respectively, leaving an intervening sequence of 18 bases. What the study reported, not specific to this receptor: GvH clones were detected in recipient bone marrow, and some appeared earlier in ileal mucosa or blood, consistent with an intestinal mucosal origin. Peak levels of circulating GvH clones were associated with declines in HvG clones early after transplant. The conclusions were limited by the relatively low number and heterogeneity of the intestinal transplant patients. Patients with donor T cell macrochimerism had high GvH to HvG T cell clonal ratios in their allografts.

Reading the label with the study, this specimen's time point is: cells obtained before transplantation from donor or recipient. CD3+CD4+ and CD3+CD8+ populations were FACS-sorted from unstimulated pre-transplant donor and recipient cells taken from spleen or lymph nodes. The library relied on the immunoSEQ multiplex PCR assay. For most patients, genomic DNA was isolated with the Qiagen DNeasy Blood and Tissue Kit and sent frozen to Adaptive Biotechnologies for TCR sequencing. Adaptive Biotechnologies carried out high-throughput TCR-beta CDR3 sequencing of genomic DNA for most patients. The paper's data handling went like this. TCR sequencing data for roughly 18 patients were retrieved from Adaptive's ImmunoSEQ software; three other patients were processed with MiXCR and VDJtools. To correct CD4 versus CD8 sorting errors, sequences present in both subsets at a frequency ratio below 5:1 were removed. CDR3 nucleotide sequences shared between donor and recipient were removed because the origin of such sequences could not be assigned. Alloreactive clones required at least 2-fold expansion over unstimulated cells and minimum CFSE-low frequency of 0.002% (template counts) or 0.001% (read counts). Mappable clones were those detected in sequenced pre-transplant spleen, lymph node, or MLR CFSE-low populations of the donor or recipient. Cumulative frequency of alloreactive clones was calculated as a percentage of all sequences weighted by copy number. The table comes from immuneACCESS by way of TCRdb, which keeps in-frame sequences with V and J called. Part of the clones is missing from these tables; in studies checked, under half for an unresolved V gene and the rest for unknown reasons. V and J calls and clone size come straight from that table; D and trimming were deduced from the DNA. In all, the sample holds 100,000 to 140,000 clones, and 87% of those were seen once. Less than 0.85% of the sample comes from the top ten.

The rearrangement joined TRBV5-1 to TRBJ2-1, and the D gene may be TRBD1, 6 bases matching. The sample here was unstimulated CD4+ T cells sorted from spleen or lymph node cells, taken before transplant. The TCR sequence derives from a human donor who was the organ donor for an intestinal transplant. The bases read TGCGCCAGCAGCTTGGTGCGGACAGCGGATGCGGATGAGCAGTTCTTC. Translation gives CASSLVRTADADEQFF. Reference TRBV5-1 and TRBJ2-1 proteins supply the regions before and after the CDR3; the full variable domain is: KAGVTQTPRYLIKTRGQQVTLSCSPISGHRSVSWYQQTPGQGLQFLFEYFSETQRNKGNFPGRFSGRQFSNSRSEMNVSTLELGDSALYLCASSLVRTADADEQFFGPGTRLTVL.